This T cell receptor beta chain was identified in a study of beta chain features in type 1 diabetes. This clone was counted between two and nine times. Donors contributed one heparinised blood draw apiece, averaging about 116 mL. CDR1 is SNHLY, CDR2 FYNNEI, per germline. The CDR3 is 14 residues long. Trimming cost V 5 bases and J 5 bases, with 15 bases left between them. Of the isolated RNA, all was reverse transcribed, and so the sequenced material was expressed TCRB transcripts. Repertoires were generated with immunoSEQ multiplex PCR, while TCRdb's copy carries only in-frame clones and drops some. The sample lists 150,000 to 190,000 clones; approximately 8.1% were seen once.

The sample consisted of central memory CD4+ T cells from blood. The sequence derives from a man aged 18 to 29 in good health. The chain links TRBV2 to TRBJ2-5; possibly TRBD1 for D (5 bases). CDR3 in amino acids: CASSTGGAGETQYF. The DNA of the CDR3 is TGTGCCAGCAGTACAGGTGGTGCTGGGGAGACCCAGTACTTC.